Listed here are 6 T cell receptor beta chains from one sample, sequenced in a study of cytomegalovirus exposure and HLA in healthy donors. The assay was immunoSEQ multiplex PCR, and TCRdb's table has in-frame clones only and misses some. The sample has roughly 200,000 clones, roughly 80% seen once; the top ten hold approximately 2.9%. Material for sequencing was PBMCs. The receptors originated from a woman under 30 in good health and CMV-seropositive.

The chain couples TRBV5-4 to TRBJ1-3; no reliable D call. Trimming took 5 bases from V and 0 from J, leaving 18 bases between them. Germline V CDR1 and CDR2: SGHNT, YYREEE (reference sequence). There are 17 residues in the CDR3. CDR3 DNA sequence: TGTGCCAGCAGTCCTGACAAACAAGTATTCTCTGGAAACACCATATATTTT. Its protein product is CASSPDKQVFSGNTIYF.

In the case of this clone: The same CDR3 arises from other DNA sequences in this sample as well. The CDR3 spells CASSFSSGGTDTQYF. CDR3 sequence (DNA): TGTGCCAGCAGCTTCTCTAGCGGGGGCACAGATACGCAGTATTTT. The genes are TRBV7-3 and TRBJ2-3, with 9 bases matching TRBD2. There are 15 residues in the CDR3. CDR1 is SGHTA, CDR2 FQGTGA, per germline. V shed 3 bases, J shed 1 base, and the junction held 2 bases outside the gene matches.

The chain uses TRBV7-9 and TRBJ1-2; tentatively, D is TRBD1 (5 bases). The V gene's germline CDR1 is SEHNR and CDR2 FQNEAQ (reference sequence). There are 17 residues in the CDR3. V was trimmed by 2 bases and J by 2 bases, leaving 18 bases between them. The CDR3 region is CASSLHSGLSMNYGYTF. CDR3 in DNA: TGTGCCAGCAGCTTACATTCAGGGCTCAGCATGAACTATGGCTACACCTTC. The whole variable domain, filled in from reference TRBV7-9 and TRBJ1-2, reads DTGVSQNPRHKITKRGQNVTFRCDPISEHNRLYWYRQTLGQGPEFLTYFQNEAQLEKSRLLSDRFSAERPKGSFSTLEIQRTEQGDSAMYLCASSLHSGLSMNYGYTFGSGTRLTVV.

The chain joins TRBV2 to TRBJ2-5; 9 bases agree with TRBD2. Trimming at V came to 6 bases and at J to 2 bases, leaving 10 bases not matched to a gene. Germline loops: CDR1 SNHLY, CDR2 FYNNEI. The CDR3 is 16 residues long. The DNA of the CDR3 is TGTGCCAGCAGCCCAGCGGGGGGCCGGTTACAAGAGACCCAGTACTTC. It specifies CASSPAGGRLQETQYF.

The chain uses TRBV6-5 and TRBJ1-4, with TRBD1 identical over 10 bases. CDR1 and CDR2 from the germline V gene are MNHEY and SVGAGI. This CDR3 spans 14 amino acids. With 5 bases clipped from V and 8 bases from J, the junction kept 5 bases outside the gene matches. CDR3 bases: TGTGCCAGCAGTCGACAGGGGGCGGCAGAAAAACTGTTTTTT. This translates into CASSRQGAAEKLFF.

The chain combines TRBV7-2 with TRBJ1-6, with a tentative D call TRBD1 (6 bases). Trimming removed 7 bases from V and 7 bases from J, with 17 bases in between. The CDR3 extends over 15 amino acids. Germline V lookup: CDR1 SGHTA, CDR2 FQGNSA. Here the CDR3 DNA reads TGTGCCAGCAACCCAAACAGGGTCAGGAATTCACCCCTCCACTTT. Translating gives CASNPNRVRNSPLHF.